The sequence of this TCR beta chain was determined in a study of radiotherapy plus CTLA-4 blockade in lung cancer. Whole-study context: Among all patients, 15% to 20% showed objective responses, while roughly 31% had disease control. Whole-study results and caveats: Blood-borne expansion of tumor-derived TCR clones followed radiotherapy plus ipilimumab. Early blood T cell clone changes and increased post-radiation serum interferon-beta were reportedly the strongest response predictors.

Germline V gene data show CDR1 as SGHRS and CDR2 as YFSETQ. The trim removed 0 bases at V and 8 bases at J, leaving 5 bases unmatched. The CDR3 loop spans 15 amino acids. In the case of this clone: The antigen remains undetermined.

This table comes from immunoSEQ multiplex PCR, and its TCRdb copy is limited to in-frame clones, with some not included. Counted here are 40,000 to 45,000 clones, approximately 77% occurring once; the ten biggest clones make up about 2.7%. The V and J genes are TRBV5-1 and TRBJ2-1, with TRBD1 matching 10 bases. The TCR was taken from a human donor with non-small cell lung cancer whose response to radiotherapy plus ipilimumab could not be evaluated. This sample comprised peripheral blood, obtained from a patient treated with radiotherapy plus ipilimumab. The CDR3 nucleotides are TGCGCCAGCAGCTTGGTGGACAGGGGGGTAGATGAGCAGTTCTTC. Its protein product is CASSLVDRGVDEQFF.